The present T cell receptor (beta chain) was sequenced within a study of cytomegalovirus exposure and HLA in healthy donors. Points from the study as a whole: The study labeled approximately 150 TCR beta chains cytomegalovirus-associated. Among TCR sequences, most were rare, though some public TCRs appeared in many donors.

The table lists this clone with a few counts. Its antigen is not known. TCRdb's table, derived via immunoSEQ multiplex PCR, lists solely in-frame clones and lacks some. Found here are approximately 210,000 clones, 88% of them singletons; the top ten hold roughly 3%. The junction had 10 bases not matched to a gene; V was cut back by 2 bases and J by 5 bases. Germline assignment: CDR1 GTSNPN and CDR2 SVGIG (reference sequence). This CDR3 comprises 16 residues. This TCR was recovered from a woman in her late teens or twenties in good health and CMV-seronegative. This chain joins TRBV30 and TRBJ2-7, with 12 bases aligning to TRBD1. The sequencing input was PBMCs. The CDR3 DNA sequence: TGTGCCTGGAGTACAATACCGGGACAGGGGGCAAACGAGCAGTACTTC. The encoded protein is CAWSTIPGQGANEQYF.